The 2 T cell receptor beta chains given below trace back to one sample, sequenced in a study of blood T cell repertoires in COVID-19 (dated by TCRdb to about 2020). The protocol used for the library was the immunoSEQ multiplex PCR assay. What TCRdb holds here is the immuneACCESS table cut down to in-frame rearrangements. Part of the clones is not present; checked against another copy, under half of the missing clones reflect an unresolved V gene, and the others are unexplained. The sample table contains around 470,000 clones; only one count was recorded for 89% of them. The biggest ten clones account for roughly 1% of the sample. Sequenced sample: peripheral blood. Receptor source: a man aged 18 to 35 with COVID-19, enrolled during active disease.

V and J are TRBV6-5 and TRBJ1-6, with a possible D match to TRBD1 (5 bases). CDR3 size: 15 residues. Trimming cost V 2 bases and J 5 bases, with 10 bases left between them. Germline V lookup: CDR1 MNHEY, CDR2 SVGAGI. The CDR3 is CASSYGGANNSPLHF. The CDR3 DNA sequence: TGTGCCAGCAGTTACGGCGGGGCCAATAATTCACCCCTCCACTTT.

V and J are TRBV28 and TRBJ1-5, with a possible D match to TRBD1 (6 bases). Trimming removed 4 bases from V and 1 base from J, with 17 bases in between. CDR3 size: 17 residues. Germline lookup yields CDR1 MDHEN and CDR2 SYDVKM. The CDR3 region has the DNA TGTGCCAGCAGTTACAGAACAGGGAGGGAGAGCAATCAGCCCCAGCATTTT. Protein product: CASSYRTGRESNQPQHF. Full variable domain (rest looked up from reference TRBV28 and TRBJ1-5): DVKVTQSSRYLVKRTGEKVFLECVQDMDHENMFWYRQDPGLGLRLIYFSYDVKMKEKGDIPEGYSVSREKKERFSLILESASTNQTSMYLCASSYRTGRESNQPQHFGDGTRLSIL.